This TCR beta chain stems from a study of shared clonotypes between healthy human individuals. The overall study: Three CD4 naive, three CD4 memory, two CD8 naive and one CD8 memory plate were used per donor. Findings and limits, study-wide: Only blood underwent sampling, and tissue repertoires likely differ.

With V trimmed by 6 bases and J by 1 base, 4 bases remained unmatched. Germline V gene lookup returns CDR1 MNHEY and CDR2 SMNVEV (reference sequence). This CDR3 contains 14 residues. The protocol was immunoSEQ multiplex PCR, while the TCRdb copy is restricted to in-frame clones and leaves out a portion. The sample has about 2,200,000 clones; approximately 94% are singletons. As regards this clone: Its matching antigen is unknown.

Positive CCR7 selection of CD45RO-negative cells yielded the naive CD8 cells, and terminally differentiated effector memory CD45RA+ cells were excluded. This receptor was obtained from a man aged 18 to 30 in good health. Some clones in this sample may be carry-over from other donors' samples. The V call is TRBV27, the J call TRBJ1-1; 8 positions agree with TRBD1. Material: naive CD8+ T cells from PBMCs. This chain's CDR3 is CASRFTGGNTEAFF. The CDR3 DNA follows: TGTGCCAGCAGGTTCACAGGGGGGAACACTGAAGCTTTCTTT.